The T cell receptor (beta chain) described here comes from a study of blood T cell repertoires in COVID-19. Study-wide background: Samples taken during acute and convalescent COVID-19 were collected in the United States, Italy and Spain.

V shed 4 bases and J 3 bases; nucleotides not matched to a gene: 6. The CDR3 contains 17 residues. Germline V CDR1 and CDR2: SEHNR, FQNEAQ (reference sequence). This clone rates as medium-sized (0.01 to 0.1%). Sequenced by immunoSEQ multiplex PCR; TCRdb stores in-frame clones only, minus some. The sample yields about 160,000 clones, approximately 81% seen once. The sequence derives from a man aged 35-49 years with acute or convalescent COVID-19. V and J are TRBV7-9 and TRBJ2-1; 13 nucleotides agree with TRBD2. Material for sequencing was peripheral blood. The chain's CDR3 is CASSSTSGGAIYNEQFF. CDR3 DNA: TGTGCCAGCAGCTCAACTAGCGGGGGGGCCATCTACAATGAGCAGTTCTTC.